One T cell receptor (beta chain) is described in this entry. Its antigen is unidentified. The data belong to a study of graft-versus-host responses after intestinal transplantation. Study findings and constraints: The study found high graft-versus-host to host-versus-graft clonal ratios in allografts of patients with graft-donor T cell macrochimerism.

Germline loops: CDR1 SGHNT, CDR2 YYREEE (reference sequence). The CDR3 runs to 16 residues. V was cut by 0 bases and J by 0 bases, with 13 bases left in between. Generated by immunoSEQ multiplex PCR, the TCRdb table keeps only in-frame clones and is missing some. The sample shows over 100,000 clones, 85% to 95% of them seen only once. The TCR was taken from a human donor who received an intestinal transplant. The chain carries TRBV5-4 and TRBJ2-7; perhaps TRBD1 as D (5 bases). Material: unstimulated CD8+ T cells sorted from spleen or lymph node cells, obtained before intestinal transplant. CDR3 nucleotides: TGTGCCAGCAGCTTGGTTCAGGGCTTAAGCTCCTACGAGCAGTACTTC. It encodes CASSLVQGLSSYEQYF.